This T cell receptor (beta chain) emerged from a study of cytomegalovirus exposure and HLA in healthy donors. Study conclusions and caveats: Some V segments, including TRBV6-2 and TRBV6-3, were excluded as indistinguishable. In a later analysis, an Asian-associated ancestry cluster reportedly showed fewer N-insertions than the roughly 700-donor mean.

With 60 Vbeta and 13 Jbeta primers, the PCR was carried out. Some clones are missing from TCRdb's copy, which holds only in-frame ones; the method was immunoSEQ multiplex PCR. Here the sample spans some 100,000 clones, around 85% being singletons. On this clone itself: The target antigen is unknown.

The ends were cut back, 2 bases at V and 4 bases at J, with 12 bases in the middle. Germline V CDR1 and CDR2: SNHLY, FYNNEI. CDR3 length: 15 amino acids. This TCR came from a girl aged 2 to 9 in good health and CMV-seropositive. The sample was PBMCs. V usage is TRBV2 and J usage is TRBJ1-3; D unresolved. As DNA, the CDR3 is TGTGCCAGCAGTGAAACCCGGAGCGCAGGAAACACCATATATTTT. This codes for CASSETRSAGNTIYF.